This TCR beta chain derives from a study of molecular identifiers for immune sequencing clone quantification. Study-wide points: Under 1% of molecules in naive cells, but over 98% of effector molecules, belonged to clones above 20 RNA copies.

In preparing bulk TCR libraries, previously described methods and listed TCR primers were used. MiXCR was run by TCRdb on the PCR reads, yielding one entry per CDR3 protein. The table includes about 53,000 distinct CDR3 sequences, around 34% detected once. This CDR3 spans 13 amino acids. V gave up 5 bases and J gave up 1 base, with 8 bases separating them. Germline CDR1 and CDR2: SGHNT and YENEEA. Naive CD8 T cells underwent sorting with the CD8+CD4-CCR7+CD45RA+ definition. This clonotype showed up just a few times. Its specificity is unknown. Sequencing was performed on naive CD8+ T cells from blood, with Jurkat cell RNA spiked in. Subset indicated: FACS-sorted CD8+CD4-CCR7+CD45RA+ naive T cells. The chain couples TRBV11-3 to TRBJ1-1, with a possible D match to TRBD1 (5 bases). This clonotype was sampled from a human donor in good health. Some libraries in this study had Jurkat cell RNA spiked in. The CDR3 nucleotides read TGTGCCAGCAGCCGGGGACGGAACACTGAAGCTTTCTTT. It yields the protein CASSRGRNTEAFF.